This T cell receptor (beta chain) was sequenced during a study of T-cell memory formation after mild COVID-19. One entry per CDR3 protein, called by TCRdb with MiXCR from the 5' RACE reads. The sample holds roughly 400,000 distinct CDR3 sequences, 16% seen once. The CDR3 extends over 14 amino acids. CDR1 is LGHDT and CDR2 is YNNKEL in the germline V gene (reference sequence). With V trimmed by 3 bases and J by 4 bases, 2 bases remained unmatched. Sample: PBMCs or a T cell subset sorted from them (not recorded which). The chain couples TRBV3-1 to TRBJ2-1, with 8 bases aligning to TRBD2. This clonotype originated in a man between 18 and 29 years old who had mild COVID-19 (a few samples of this study predate the infection). Cell type and time point are not known. The DNA of the CDR3 is TGTGCCAGCAGCCACGCGGGGGGATACAATGAGCAGTTCTTC. Its translation: CASSHAGGYNEQFF.